Shown below are 2 T cell receptor beta chains from a single sample sequenced in a study of blood T cells in healthy people across ages. The second PCR ran 7 to 11 cycles with a sample-barcoded 5' primer and J-beta primers. A single record per CDR3 protein comes from TCRdb applying MiXCR to the 5' RACE reads. The data show more than 1 million distinct CDR3 sequences, under 45% seen once. Sequences were obtained from blood. These receptors all stem from a woman aged 55 to 70 in good health.

This chain connects TRBV20-1 to TRBJ2-5; a possible D gene is TRBD1 (6 bases). This CDR3 spans 10 amino acids. V gave up 7 bases and J gave up 11 bases, with 14 bases separating them. Germline values: CDR1 DFQATT, CDR2 SNEGSKA (reference sequence). Written as DNA, the CDR3 is TGCAGTGGCAGGGGCGATGAGCAGTACTTC. Protein: CSGRGDEQYF.

The gene calls are TRBV2 and TRBJ2-3; 8 nucleotides agree with TRBD2. Germline V lookup: CDR1 SNHLY, CDR2 FYNNEI. Trimming took 7 bases from V and 6 from J; bases not matched to a gene: 9. The CDR3 spans 14 residues. The CDR3 reads CASTGLVGGDTQYF. The CDR3 DNA is TGTGCCAGCACGGGACTAGTGGGGGGTGATACGCAGTATTTT.